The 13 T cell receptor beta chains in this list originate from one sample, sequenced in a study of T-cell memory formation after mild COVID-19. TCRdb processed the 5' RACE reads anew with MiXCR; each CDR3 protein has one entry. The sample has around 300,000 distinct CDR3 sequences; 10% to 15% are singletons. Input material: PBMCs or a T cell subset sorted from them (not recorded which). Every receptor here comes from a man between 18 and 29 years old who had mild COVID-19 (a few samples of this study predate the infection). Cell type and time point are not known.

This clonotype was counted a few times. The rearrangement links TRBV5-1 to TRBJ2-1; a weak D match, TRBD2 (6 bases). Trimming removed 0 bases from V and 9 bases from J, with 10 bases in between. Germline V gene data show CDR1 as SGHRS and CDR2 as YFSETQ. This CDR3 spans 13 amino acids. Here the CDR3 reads CASSLAEEGEQFF. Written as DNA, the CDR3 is TGCGCCAGCAGCTTGGCCGAGGAGGGTGAGCAGTTCTTC.

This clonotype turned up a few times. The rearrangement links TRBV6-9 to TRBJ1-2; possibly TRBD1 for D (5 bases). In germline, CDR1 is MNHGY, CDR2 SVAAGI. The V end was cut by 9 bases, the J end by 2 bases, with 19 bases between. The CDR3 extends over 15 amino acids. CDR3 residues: CASKRYEGLNYGYTF. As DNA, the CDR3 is TGTGCCAGTAAGAGGTATGAGGGACTCAACTATGGCTACACCTTC.

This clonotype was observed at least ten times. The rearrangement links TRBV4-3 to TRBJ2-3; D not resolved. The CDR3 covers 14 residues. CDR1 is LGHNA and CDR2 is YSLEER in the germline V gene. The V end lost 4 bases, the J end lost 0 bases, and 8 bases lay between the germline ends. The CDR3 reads CASSPYGSTDTQYF. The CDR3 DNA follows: TGCGCCAGCAGCCCCTATGGGAGCACAGATACGCAGTATTTT.

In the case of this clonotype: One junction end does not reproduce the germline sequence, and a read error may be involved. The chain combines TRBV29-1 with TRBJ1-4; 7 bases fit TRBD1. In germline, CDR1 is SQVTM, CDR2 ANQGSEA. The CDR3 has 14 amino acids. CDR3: CSAEPGTDGQKLFF. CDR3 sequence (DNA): TGCAGCGCTGAACCCGGGACAGATGGGCAAAAACTGTTTTTT.

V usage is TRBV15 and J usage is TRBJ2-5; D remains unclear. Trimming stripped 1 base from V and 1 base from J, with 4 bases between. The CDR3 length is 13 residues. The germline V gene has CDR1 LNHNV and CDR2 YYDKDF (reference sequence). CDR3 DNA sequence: TGTGCCACCAGCAGAGGCAGCCAAGAGACCCAGTACTTC. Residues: CATSRGSQETQYF. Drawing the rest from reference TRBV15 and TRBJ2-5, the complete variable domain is DAMVIQNPRYQVTQFGKPVTLSCSQTLNHNVMYWYQQKSSQAPKLLFHYYDKDFNNEADTPDNFQSRRPNTSFCFLDIRSPGLGDTAMYLCATSRGSQETQYFGPGTRLLVL.

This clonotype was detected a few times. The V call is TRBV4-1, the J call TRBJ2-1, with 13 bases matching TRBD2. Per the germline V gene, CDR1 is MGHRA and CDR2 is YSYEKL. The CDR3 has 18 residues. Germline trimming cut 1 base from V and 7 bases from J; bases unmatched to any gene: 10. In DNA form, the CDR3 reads TGCGCCAGCAGCCAAGGACTAGCGGGGGGACTGAAGAGAAATGAGCAGTTCTTC. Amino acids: CASSQGLAGGLKRNEQFF.

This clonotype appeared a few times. CDR3 residues: CASSQDRLAGGRELFF. CDR3 sequence (DNA): TGCGCCAGCAGCCAAGATCGACTAGCGGGGGGTCGGGAGCTGTTTTTT. The chain couples TRBV4-3 to TRBJ2-2; 13 bases align to TRBD2. With V trimmed by 0 bases and J by 9 bases, 4 bases remained unmatched. CDR3 length: 16 amino acids. CDR1 is LGHNA, CDR2 YSLEER, per germline.

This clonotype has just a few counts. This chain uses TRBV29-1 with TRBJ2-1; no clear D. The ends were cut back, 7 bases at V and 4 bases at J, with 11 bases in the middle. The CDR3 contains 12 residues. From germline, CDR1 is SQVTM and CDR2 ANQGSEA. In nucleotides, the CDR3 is TGCAGCGGACGGTGGGGTTACAATGAGCAGTTCTTC. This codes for CSGRWGYNEQFF.

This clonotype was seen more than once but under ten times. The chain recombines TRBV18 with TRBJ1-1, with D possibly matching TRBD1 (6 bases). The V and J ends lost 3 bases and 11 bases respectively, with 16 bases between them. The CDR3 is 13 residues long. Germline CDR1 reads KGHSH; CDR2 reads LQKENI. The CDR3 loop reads CASSPSDSRGAFF. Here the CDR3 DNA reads TGTGCCAGCTCACCCTCGGACAGCCGAGGGGCTTTCTTT.

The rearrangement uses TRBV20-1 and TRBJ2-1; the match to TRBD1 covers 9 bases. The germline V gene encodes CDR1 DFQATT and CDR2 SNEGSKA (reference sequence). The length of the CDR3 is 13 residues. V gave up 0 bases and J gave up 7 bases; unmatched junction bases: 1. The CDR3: CSARDDRGNEQFF. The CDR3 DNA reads TGCAGTGCTAGAGATGACAGGGGGAATGAGCAGTTCTTC.

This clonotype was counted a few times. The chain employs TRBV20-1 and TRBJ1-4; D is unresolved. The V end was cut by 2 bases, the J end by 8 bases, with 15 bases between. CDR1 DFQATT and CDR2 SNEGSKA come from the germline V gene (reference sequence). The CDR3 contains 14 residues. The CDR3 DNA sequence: TGCAGTGCTAGACTGGGCGGATCCTTGGAAAAACTGTTTTTT. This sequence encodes CSARLGGSLEKLFF.

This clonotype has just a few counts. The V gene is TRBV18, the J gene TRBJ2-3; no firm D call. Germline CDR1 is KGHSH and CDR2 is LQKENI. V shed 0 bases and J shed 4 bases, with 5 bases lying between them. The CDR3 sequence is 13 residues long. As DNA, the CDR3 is TGTGCCAGCTCACCACCGAGCCCAGATACGCAGTATTTT. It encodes CASSPPSPDTQYF. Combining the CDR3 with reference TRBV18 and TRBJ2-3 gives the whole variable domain NAGVMQNPRHLVRRRGQEARLRCSPMKGHSHVYWYRQLPEEGLKFMVYLQKENIIDESGMPKERFSAEFPKEGPSILRIQQVVRGDSAAYFCASSPPSPDTQYFGPGTRLTVL.

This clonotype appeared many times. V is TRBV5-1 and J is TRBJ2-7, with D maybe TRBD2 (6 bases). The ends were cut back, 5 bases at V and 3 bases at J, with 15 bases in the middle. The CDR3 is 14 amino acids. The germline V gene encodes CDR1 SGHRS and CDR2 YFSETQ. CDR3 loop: CASRDSGRGYEQYF. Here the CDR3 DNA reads TGCGCCAGCAGAGATTCCGGGAGAGGCTACGAGCAGTACTTC. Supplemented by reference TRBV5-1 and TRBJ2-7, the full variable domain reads KAGVTQTPRYLIKTRGQQVTLSCSPISGHRSVSWYQQTPGQGLQFLFEYFSETQRNKGNFPGRFSGRQFSNSRSEMNVSTLELGDSALYLCASRDSGRGYEQYFGPGTRLTVT.